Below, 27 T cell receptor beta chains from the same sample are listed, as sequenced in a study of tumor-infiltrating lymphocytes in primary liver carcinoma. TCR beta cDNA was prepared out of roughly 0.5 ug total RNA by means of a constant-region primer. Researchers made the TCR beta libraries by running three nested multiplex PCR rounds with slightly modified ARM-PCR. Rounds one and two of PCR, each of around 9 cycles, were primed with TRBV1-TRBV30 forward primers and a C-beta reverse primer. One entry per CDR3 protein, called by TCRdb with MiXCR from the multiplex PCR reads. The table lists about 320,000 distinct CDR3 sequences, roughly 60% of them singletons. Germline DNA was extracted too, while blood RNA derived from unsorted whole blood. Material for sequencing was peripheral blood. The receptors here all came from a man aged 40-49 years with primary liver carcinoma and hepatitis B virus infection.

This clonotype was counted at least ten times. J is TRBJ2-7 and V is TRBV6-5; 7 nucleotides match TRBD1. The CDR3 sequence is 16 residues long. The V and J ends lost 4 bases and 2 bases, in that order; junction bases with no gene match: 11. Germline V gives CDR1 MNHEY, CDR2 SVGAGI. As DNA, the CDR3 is TGTGCCAGCAGTTCAACCCCGGGACAGAGCCCCTACGAGCAGTACTTC. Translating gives CASSSTPGQSPYEQYF.

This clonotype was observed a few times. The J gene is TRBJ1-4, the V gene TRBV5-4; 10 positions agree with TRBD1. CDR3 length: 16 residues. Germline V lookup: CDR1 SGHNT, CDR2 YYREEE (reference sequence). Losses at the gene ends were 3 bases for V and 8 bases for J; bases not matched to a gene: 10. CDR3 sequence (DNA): TGTGCCAGCAGCTCGGCCGGGACAGGGGAGTGGGAAAAACTGTTTTTT. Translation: CASSSAGTGEWEKLFF.

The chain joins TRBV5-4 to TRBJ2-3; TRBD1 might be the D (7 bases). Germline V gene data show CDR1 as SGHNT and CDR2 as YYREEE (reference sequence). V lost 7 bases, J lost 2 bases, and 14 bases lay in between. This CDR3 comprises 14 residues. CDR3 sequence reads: CASCGRGATDTQYF. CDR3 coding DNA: TGTGCCAGCTGTGGCAGGGGGGCCACAGATACGCAGTATTTT.

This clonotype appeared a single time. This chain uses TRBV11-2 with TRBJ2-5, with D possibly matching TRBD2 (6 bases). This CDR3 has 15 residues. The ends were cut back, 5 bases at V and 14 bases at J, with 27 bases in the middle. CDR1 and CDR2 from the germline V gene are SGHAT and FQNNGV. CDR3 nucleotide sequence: TGTGCCAGCAGCGTTCTCTCCCGCGGGGAAGAGACCCGATACTTC. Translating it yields CASSVLSRGEETRYF.

The CDR3 DNA reads as TGTGCCAGCCATCCCCAGATGCTGTTTGAAAAACTGTTTTTT. Translation: CASHPQMLFEKLFF. This rearrangement joins TRBV6-6 to TRBJ1-4; D unresolved. V gave up 8 bases and J gave up 7 bases, with 17 bases separating them. The germline V gene encodes CDR1 MNHNY and CDR2 SVGAGI (reference sequence). This CDR3 region has 14 residues.

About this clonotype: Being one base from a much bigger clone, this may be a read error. The CDR3 bases are TGTACCAGCAGGTCCTGGGGACAGGGGATAAGCAATGAGCAGTTCTTC. Translated, it gives CTSRSWGQGISNEQFF. This chain joins TRBV6-5 and TRBJ2-1; 10 positions match TRBD1. CDR1 is MNHEY, CDR2 SVGAGI, per germline. This CDR3 contains 16 residues.

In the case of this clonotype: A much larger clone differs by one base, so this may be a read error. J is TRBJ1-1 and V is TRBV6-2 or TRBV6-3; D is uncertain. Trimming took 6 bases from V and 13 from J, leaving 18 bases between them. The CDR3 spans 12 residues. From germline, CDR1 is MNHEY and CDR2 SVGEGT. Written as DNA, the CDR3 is TGTGCCAGCAGCCCACGGCCGAGGGTGGTTTTCTTT. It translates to CASSPRPRVVFF.

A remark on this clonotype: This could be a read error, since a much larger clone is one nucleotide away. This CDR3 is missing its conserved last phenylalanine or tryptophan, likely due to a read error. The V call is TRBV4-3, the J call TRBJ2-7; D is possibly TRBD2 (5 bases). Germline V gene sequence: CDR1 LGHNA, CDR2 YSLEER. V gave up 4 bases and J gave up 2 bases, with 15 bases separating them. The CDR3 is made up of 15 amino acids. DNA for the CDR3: TGCGCCAGCAGCCGGCCGAATCGGAGGACCTACGAGCAGTACCTC. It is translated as CASSRPNRRTYEQYL.

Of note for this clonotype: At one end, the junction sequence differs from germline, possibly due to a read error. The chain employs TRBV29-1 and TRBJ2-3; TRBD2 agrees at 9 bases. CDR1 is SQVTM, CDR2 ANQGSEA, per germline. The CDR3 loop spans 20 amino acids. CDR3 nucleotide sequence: TGCGGCGTTGAGTCTGGCGGCGAAATTAGCGGGAGAGAAGGCACAGATACGCAGTATTTT. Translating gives CGVESGGEISGREGTDTQYF.

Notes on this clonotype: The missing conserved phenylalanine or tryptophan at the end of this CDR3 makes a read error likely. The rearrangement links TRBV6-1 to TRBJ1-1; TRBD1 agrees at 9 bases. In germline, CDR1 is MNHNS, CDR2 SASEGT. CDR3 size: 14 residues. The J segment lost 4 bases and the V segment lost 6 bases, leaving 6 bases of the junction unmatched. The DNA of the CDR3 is TGTGCCAGCAGCCTCGGACAGGGGAGCACTGAAGCTTTCATT. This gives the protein CASSLGQGSTEAFI.

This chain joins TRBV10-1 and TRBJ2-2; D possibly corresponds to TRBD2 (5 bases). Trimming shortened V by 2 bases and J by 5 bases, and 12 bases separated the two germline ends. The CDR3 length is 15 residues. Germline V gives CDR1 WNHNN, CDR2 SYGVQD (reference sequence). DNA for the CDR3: TGCGCCAGCAGTGAGAGGCGGACGGGGACCGGGGAGCTGTTTTTT. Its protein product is CASSERRTGTGELFF.

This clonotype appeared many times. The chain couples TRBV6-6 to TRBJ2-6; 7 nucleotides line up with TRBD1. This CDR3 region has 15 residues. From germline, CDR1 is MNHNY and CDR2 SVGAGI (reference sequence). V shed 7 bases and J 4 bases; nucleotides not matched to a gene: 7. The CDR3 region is CASISTGPGANVLTF. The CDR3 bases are TGTGCCAGCATCTCGACAGGGCCGGGGGCCAACGTCCTGACTTTC.

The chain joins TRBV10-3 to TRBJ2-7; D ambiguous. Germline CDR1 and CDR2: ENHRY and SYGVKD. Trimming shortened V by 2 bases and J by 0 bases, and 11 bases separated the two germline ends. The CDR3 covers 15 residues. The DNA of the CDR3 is TGTGCCATCAGTGAGAGGGCGAGAGTCTCCTACGAGCAGTACTTC. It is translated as CAISERARVSYEQYF.

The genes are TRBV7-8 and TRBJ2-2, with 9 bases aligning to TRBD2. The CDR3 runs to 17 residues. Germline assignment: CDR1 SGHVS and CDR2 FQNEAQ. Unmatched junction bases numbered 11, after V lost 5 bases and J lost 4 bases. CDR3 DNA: TGTGCCAGCAGCATCCTAAGCGGGAGGATAAGCACCGGGGAGCTGTTTTTT. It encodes CASSILSGRISTGELFF.

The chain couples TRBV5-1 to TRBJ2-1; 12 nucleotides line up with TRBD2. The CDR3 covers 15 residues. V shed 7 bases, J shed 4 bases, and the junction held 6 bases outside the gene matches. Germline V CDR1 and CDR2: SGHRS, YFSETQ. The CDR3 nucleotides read TGCGCCAGCTCGACTAGCGGGAGTTTGTACAATGAGCAGTTCTTC. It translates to CASSTSGSLYNEQFF.

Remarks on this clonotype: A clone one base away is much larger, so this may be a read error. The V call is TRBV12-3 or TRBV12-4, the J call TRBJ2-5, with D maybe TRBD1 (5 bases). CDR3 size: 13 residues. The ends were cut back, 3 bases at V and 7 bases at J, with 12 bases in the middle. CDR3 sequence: CASSFSGPRTQYF. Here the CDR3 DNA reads TGTGCCAGCAGTTTCTCAGGGCCCCGGACCCAGTACTTC.

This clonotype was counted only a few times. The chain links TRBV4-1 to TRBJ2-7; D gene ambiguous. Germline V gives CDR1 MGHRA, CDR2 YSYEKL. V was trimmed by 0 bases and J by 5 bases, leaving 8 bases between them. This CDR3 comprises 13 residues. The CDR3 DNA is TGCGCCAGCAGCCAAGACAACATAAACGAGCAGTACTTC. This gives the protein CASSQDNINEQYF.

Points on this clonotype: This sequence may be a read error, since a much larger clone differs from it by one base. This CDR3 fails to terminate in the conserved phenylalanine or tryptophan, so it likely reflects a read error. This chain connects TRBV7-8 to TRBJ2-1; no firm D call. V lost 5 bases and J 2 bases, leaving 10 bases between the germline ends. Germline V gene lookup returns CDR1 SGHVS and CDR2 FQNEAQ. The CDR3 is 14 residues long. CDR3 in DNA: TGTGCCAGCAGCCCCCGACATACCTACAATGAGCAGTTCTCC. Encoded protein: CASSPRHTYNEQFS.

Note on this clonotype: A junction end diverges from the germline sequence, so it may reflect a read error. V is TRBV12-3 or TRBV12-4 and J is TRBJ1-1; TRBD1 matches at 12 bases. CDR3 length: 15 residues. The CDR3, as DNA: TGTGCCGGCAGTTTACAGGGACAGGGGGCTAAAGGAGCTTTCTTT. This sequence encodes CAGSLQGQGAKGAFF.

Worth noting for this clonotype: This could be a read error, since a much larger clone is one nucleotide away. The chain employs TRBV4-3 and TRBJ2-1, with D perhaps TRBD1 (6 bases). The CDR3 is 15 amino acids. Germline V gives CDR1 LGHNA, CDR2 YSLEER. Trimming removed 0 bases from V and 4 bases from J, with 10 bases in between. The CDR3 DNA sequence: TGCGCCAGCAGCCAAGAAGGGACACGTTACAATGAGCAGTTCTTC. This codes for CASSQEGTRYNEQFF.

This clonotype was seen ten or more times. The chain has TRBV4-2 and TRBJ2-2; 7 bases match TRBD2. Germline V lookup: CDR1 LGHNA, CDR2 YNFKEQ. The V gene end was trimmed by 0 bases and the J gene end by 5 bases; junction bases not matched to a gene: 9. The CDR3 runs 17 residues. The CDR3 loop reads CASSQDWAGAGTGELFF. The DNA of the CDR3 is TGTGCCAGCAGCCAAGATTGGGCGGGAGCTGGAACCGGGGAGCTGTTTTTT.

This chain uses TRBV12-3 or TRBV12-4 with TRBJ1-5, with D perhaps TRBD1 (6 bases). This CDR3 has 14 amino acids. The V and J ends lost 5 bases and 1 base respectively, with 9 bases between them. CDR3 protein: CASSAQGSNQPQHF. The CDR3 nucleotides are TGTGCCAGCAGTGCTCAGGGGAGCAATCAGCCCCAGCATTTT.

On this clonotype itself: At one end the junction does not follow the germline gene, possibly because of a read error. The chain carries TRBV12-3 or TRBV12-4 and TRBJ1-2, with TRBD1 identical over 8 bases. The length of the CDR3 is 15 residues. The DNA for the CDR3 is TGTGCCTGCAGTCCTACAGGGGGAGTTGGCTATGGCTACACCTTC. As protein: CACSPTGGVGYGYTF.

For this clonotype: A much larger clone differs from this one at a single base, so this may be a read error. The CDR3, as DNA: TGTGCCAACAGCTTGGGGTTGAAGGACACTGAAGCTTTCTTT. Translated: CANSLGLKDTEAFF. This chain uses TRBV5-4 with TRBJ1-1; D gene uncertain. CDR1 is SGHNT, CDR2 YYREEE, per germline (reference sequence). The CDR3 has 14 residues.

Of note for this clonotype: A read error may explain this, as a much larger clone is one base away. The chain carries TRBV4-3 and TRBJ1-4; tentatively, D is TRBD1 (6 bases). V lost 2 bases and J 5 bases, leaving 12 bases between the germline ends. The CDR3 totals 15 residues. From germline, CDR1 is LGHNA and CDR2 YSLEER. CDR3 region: CASSQLTGENEKLFF. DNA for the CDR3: TGCGCCAGCAGCCAACTGACAGGCGAAAATGAAAAACTGTTTTTT.

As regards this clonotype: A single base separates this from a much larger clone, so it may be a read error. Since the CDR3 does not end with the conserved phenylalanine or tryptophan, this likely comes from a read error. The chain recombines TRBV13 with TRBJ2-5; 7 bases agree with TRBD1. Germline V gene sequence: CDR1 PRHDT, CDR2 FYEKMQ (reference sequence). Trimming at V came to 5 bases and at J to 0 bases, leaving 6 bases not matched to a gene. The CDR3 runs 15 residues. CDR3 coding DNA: TGTGCCAGCAGCGCCCCCGGGACAGACCAAGAGACCCAGTACCTC. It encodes CASSAPGTDQETQYL.

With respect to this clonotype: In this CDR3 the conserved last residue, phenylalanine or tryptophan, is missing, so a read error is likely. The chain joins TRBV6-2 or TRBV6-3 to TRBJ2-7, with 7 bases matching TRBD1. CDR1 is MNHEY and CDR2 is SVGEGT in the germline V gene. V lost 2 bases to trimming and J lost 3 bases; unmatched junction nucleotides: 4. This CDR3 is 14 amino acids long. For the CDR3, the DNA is TGTGCCAGCAGTTACCTCGGGACAGTCTACGAGCAGTACCTC. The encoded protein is CASSYLGTVYEQYL.